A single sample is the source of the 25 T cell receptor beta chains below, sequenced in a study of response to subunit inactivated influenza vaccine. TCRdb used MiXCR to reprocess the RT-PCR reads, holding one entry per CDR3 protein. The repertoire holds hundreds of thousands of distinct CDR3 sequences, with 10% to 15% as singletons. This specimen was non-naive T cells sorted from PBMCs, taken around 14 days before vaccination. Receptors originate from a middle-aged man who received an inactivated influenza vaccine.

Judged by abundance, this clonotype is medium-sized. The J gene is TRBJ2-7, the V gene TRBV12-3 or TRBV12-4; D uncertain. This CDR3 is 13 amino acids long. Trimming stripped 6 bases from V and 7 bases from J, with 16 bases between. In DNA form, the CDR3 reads TGTGCCAGCAGCCTTACCCCTTTAGGGGAGCAGTACTTC. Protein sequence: CASSLTPLGEQYF.

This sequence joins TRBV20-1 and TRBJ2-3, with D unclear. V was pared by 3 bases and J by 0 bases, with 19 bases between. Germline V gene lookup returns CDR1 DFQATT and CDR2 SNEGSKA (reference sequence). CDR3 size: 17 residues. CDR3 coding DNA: TGCAGTGCTAGGTTCCCCCTTGGCGGACGCAGCACAGATACGCAGTATTTT. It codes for CSARFPLGGRSTDTQYF.

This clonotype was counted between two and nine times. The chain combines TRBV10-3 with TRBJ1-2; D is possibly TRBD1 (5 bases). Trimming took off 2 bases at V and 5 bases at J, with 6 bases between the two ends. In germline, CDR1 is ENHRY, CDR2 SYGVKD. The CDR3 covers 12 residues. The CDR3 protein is CAISEDRYGYTF. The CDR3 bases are TGTGCCATCAGTGAGGACAGATATGGCTACACCTTC.

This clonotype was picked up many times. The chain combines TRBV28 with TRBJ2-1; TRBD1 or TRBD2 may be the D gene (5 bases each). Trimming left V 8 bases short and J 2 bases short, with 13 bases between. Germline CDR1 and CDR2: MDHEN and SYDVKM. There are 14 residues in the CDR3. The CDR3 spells CASQRRGPYNEQFF. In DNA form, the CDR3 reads TGTGCCAGCCAGCGACGGGGCCCCTACAATGAGCAGTTCTTC.

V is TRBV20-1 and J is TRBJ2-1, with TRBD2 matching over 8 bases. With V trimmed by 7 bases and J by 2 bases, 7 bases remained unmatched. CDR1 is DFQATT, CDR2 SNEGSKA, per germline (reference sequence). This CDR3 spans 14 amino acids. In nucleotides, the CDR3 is TGCAGTGACATCCCTAGCGGGCCCTACAATGAGCAGTTCTTC. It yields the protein CSDIPSGPYNEQFF.

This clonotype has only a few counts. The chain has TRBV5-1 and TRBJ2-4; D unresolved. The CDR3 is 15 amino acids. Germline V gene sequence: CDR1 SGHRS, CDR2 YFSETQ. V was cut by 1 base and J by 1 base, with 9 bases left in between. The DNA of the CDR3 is TGCGCCAGCAGCTTGCTCCAAGGGGCCAAAAACATTCAGTACTTC. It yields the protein CASSLLQGAKNIQYF.

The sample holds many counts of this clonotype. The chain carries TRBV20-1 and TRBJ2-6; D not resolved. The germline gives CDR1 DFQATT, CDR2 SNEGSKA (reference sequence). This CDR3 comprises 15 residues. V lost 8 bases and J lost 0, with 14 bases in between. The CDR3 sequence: CSPLDGGSGANVLTF. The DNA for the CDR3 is TGCAGTCCGTTGGACGGTGGCTCTGGGGCCAACGTCCTGACTTTC.

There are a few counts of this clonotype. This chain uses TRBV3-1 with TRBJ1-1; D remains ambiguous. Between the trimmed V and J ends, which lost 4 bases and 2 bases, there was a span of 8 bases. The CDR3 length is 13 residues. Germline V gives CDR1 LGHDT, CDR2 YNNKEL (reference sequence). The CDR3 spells CASSPSFNTEAFF. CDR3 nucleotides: TGTGCCAGCAGCCCCTCCTTTAACACTGAAGCTTTCTTT.

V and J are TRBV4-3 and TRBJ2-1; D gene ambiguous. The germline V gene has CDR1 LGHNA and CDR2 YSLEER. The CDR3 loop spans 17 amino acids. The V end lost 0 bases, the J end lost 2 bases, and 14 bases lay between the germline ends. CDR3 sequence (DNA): TGCGCCAGCAGCCAAGATAGTTCCGGGTCAGCCTACAATGAGCAGTTCTTC. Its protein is CASSQDSSGSAYNEQFF.

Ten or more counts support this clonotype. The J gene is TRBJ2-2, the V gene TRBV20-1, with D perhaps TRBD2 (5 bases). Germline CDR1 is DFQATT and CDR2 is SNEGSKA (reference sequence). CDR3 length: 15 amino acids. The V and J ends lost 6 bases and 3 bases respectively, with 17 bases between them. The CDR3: CSARSSGIDTGELFF. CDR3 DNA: TGCAGTGCCCGATCCAGCGGAATCGACACCGGGGAGCTGTTTTTT.

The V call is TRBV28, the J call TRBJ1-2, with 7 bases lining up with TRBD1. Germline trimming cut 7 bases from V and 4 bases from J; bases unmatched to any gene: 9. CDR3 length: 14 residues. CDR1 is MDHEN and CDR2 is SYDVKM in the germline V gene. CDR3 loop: CASTQGGGPYGYTF. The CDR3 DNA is TGTGCCAGCACCCAGGGGGGCGGACCCTATGGCTACACCTTC.

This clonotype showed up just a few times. CDR3 region: CASSQDSEGGELFF. CDR3 nucleotide sequence: TGTGCCAGCAGCCAAGATTCTGAGGGCGGGGAGCTGTTTTTT. This chain links TRBV3-1 with TRBJ2-2, with a tentative D call TRBD2 (5 bases). The germline gives CDR1 LGHDT, CDR2 YNNKEL (reference sequence). Trimming pared 0 bases from V and 7 bases from J, leaving 9 bases between. The CDR3 spans 14 residues.

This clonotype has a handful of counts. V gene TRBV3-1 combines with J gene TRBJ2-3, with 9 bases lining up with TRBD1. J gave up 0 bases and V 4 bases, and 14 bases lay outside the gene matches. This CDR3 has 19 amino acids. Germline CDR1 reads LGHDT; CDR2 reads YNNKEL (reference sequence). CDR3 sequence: CASSLLGQGRLSSTDTQYF. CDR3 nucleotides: TGTGCCAGCAGCCTTTTGGGACAGGGACGACTGTCTAGCACAGATACGCAGTATTTT.

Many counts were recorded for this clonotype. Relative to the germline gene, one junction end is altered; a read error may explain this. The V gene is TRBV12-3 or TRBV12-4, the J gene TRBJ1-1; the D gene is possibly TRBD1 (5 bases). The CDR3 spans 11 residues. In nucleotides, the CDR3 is TGTGCCAGCAGCTCCGTTGGGGGTAAGATCTTT. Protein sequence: CASSSVGGKIF.

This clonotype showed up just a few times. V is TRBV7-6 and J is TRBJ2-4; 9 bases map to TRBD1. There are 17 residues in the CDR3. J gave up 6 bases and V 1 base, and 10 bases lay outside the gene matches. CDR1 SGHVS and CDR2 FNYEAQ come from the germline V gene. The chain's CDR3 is CASSLGSGGQGLNIQYF. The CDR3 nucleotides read TGTGCCAGCAGCTTAGGTTCAGGGGGACAGGGACTAAACATTCAGTACTTC. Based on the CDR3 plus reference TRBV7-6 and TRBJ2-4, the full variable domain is GAGVSQSPRYKVTKRGQDVALRCDPISGHVSLYWYRQALGQGPEFLTYFNYEAQQDKSGLPNDRFSAERPEGSISTLTIQRTEQRDSAMYRCASSLGSGGQGLNIQYFGAGTRLSVL.

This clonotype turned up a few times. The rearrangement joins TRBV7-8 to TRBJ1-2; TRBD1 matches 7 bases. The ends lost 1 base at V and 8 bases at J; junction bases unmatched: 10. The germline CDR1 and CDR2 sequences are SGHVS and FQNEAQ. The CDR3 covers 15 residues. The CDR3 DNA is TGTGCCAGCAGCTTAGGGAGGACAGGAAACAGGGGCTACACCTTC. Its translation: CASSLGRTGNRGYTF.

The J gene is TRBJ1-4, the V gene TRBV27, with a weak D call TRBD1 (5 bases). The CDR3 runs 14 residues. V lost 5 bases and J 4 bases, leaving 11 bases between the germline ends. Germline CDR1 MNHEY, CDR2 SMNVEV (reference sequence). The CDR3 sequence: CASSPMGRNEKLFF. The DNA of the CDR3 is TGTGCCAGCAGTCCAATGGGGCGTAATGAAAAACTGTTTTTT. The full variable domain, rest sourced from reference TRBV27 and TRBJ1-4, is EAQVTQNPRYLITVTGKKLTVTCSQNMNHEYMSWYRQDPGLGLRQIYYSMNVEVTDKGDVPEGYKVSRKEKRNFPLILESPSPNQTSLYFCASSPMGRNEKLFFGSGTQLSVL.

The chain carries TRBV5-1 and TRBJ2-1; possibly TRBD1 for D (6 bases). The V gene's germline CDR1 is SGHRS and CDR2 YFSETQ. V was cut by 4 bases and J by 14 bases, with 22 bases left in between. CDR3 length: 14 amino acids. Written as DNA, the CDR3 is TGCGCCAGCAGCCTCGGACAGAATACAATGCCGAAGTTCTTC. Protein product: CASSLGQNTMPKFF.

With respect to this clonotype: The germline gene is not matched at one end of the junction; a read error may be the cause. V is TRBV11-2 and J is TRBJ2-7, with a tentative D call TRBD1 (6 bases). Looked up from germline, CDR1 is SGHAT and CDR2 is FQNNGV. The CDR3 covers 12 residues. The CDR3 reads CASSAGPGHSSF. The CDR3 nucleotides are TGTGCCAGCAGCGCTGGGCCGGGACACTCCTCCTTC.

CDR3 in DNA: TGTGCCAGCAGCCCCTCTGTGGGGAGTCTCAACGAGCAGTACTTC. This sequence encodes CASSPSVGSLNEQYF. V and J are TRBV11-2 and TRBJ2-7; D might be TRBD2 (5 bases). V shed 5 bases and J shed 5 bases, with 19 bases lying between them. CDR1 and CDR2 (germline): SGHAT, FQNNGV. This CDR3 is built from 15 residues.

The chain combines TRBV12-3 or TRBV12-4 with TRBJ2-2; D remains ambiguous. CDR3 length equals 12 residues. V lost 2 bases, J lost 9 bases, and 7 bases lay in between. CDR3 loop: CASSLWSRELFF. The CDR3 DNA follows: TGTGCCAGCAGTTTATGGTCCAGGGAGCTGTTTTTT.

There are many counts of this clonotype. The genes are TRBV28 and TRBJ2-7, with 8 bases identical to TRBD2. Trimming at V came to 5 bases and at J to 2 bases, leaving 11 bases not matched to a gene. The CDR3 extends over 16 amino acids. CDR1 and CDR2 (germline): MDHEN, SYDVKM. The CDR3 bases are TGTGCCAGCAGTCGCTCGGCGGGAGGCACCACCTACGAGCAGTACTTC. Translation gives CASSRSAGGTTYEQYF.

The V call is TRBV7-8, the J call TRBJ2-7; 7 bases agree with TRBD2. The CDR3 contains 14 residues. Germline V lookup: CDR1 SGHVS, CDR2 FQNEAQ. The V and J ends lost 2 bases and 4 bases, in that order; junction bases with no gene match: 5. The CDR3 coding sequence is TGTGCCAGCAGCTTAACAGCGGGGTCGTACGAGCAGTACTTC. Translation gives CASSLTAGSYEQYF.

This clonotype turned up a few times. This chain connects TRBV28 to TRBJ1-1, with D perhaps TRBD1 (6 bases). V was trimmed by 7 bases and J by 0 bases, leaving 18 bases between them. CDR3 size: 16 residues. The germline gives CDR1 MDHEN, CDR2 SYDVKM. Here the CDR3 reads CASKFFPGAMNTEAFF. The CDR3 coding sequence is TGTGCCAGCAAATTCTTCCCAGGGGCTATGAACACTGAAGCTTTCTTT.

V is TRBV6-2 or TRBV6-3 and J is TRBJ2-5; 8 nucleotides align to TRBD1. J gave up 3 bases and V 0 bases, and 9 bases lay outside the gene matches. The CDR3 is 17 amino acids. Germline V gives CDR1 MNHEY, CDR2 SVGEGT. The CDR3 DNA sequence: TGTGCCAGCAGTTACTCTTACAGGGACAGGTGGAAAGAGACCCAGTACTTC. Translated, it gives CASSYSYRDRWKETQYF.